Below are 10 T cell receptor beta chains sequenced from a single sample in a study of metastatic and nonmetastatic thyroid tumors. TCRdb re-called the PCR reads via MiXCR. The sample holds roughly 30,000 clones; 30% are singletons and the top ten take roughly 30%. No patient received treatment before thyroid surgery. The sequenced sample consisted of blood. All receptors derive from a female donor with papillary thyroid cancer or a benign thyroid nodule (not recorded which). Some clones in this sample may be carry-over from other donors' samples.

The rearrangement uses TRBV11-2 and TRBJ1-2; no definite D call. Germline V lookup: CDR1 SGHAT, CDR2 FQNNGV. V lost 0 bases and J 8 bases, leaving 16 bases between the germline ends. The CDR3 is made up of 15 amino acids. CDR3 nucleotide sequence: TGTGCCAGCAGCTTAGACGGCCTGAGAGTAGGCGGCTACACCTTC. It yields the protein CASSLDGLRVGGYTF. The full variable domain, completed using reference TRBV11-2 and TRBJ1-2, is EAGVAQSPRYKIIEKRQSVAFWCNPISGHATLYWYQQILGQGPKLLIQFQNNGVVDDSQLPKDRFSAERLKGVDSTLKIQPAKLEDSAVYLCASSLDGLRVGGYTFGSGTRLTVV.

This clone has at least ten counts. The chain employs TRBV9 and TRBJ2-1, with D possibly being TRBD2 (5 bases). The CDR3 has 15 amino acids. The germline V and J ends were trimmed by 0 bases and 3 bases, with 10 bases remaining between them. From germline, CDR1 is SGDLS and CDR2 YYNGEE. The CDR3 here is CASSVDGEIYNEQFF. The CDR3 DNA is TGTGCCAGCAGCGTAGACGGGGAGATCTACAATGAGCAGTTCTTC.

Ten or more counts support this clone. The V call is TRBV7-9, the J call TRBJ2-3; D gene unclear. This CDR3 spans 14 amino acids. V was clipped by 6 bases and J by 4 bases, with 14 bases between them. Germline-derived CDR1 and CDR2 are SEHNR and FQNEAQ (reference sequence). DNA for the CDR3: TGTGCCAGCAGTTCAGGAGAGGACCCAGATACGCAGTATTTT. It codes for CASSSGEDPDTQYF.

The V and J genes are TRBV6-1 and TRBJ2-2, with TRBD1 as a possible D gene (6 bases). Deletions cut 11 bases from V and 1 base from J, with 17 bases between. CDR3 length: 15 amino acids. CDR1 and CDR2 from the germline V gene are MNHNS and SASEGT. CDR3 DNA sequence: TGTGCCGTCGCAGCGACAGGACAGAACACCGGGGAGCTGTTTTTT. Translating gives CAVAATGQNTGELFF.

This chain uses TRBV5-1 with TRBJ2-5; 11 bases are shared with TRBD2. The junction had 7 bases not matched to a gene; V was cut back by 4 bases and J by 5 bases. Germline CDR1 SGHRS, CDR2 YFSETQ. The CDR3 sequence is 15 residues long. This CDR3 is CASSRVLAGEETQYF. The CDR3 nucleotides read TGCGCCAGCAGCCGCGTACTAGCGGGAGAGGAGACCCAGTACTTC. Drawing the rest from reference TRBV5-1 and TRBJ2-5, the complete variable domain is KAGVTQTPRYLIKTRGQQVTLSCSPISGHRSVSWYQQTPGQGLQFLFEYFSETQRNKGNFPGRFSGRQFSNSRSEMNVSTLELGDSALYLCASSRVLAGEETQYFGPGTRLLVL.

This clone was observed at least ten times. The chain combines TRBV7-2 with TRBJ2-3; D unresolved. Germline-derived CDR1 and CDR2 are SGHTA and FQGNSA. The CDR3 contains 16 residues. V lost 1 base, J lost 0 bases, and 11 bases lay in between. The CDR3 DNA reads TGTGCCAGCAGCTTAGGCGCCTTGTCTAGCACAGATACGCAGTATTTT. Translated, it gives CASSLGALSSTDTQYF.

Ten or more counts support this clone. The chain employs TRBV6-1 and TRBJ2-1; unclear D gene. Germline V gives CDR1 MNHNS, CDR2 SASEGT. The CDR3 totals 14 residues. Trimming left V 10 bases short and J 0 bases short, with 13 bases between. CDR3 sequence: CATQTRSSYNEQFF. The CDR3 nucleotides are TGTGCCACCCAAACACGGAGCTCCTACAATGAGCAGTTCTTC.

This clone has just one count. At one end the junction does not follow the germline gene, possibly because of a read error. The same CDR3 also results from other DNA sequences found in this sample. J is TRBJ2-3 and V is TRBV6-4; 9 nucleotides line up with TRBD2. Germline CDR1 and CDR2: MRHNA and SNTAGT. CDR3 length: 19 amino acids. CDR3 coding DNA: TGTGCCAGCAGAGGACTAGCGTCCCGCCTTGATACTAGCACGGATACTCAGTATTTT. It codes for CASRGLASRLDTSTDTQYF.

This clone was seen only a few times. The V call is TRBV12-3 or TRBV12-4, the J call TRBJ1-2; a weak D match, TRBD1 (5 bases). V gave up 5 bases and J gave up 5 bases, with 21 bases separating them. This CDR3 spans 16 amino acids. CDR3 DNA sequence: TGTGCCAGCAGTGTGGTTGGGACGGCCCTAGGGTATGGCTACACCTTC. As protein: CASSVVGTALGYGYTF.

Many counts were recorded for this clone. This sequence joins TRBV2 and TRBJ2-3, with a weak D call TRBD2 (5 bases). CDR3 length equals 14 residues. V dropped 6 bases and J dropped 0 bases, with 10 bases sitting between them. Germline V CDR1 and CDR2: SNHLY, FYNNEI. The CDR3: CASRRVTSTDTQYF. The CDR3 DNA follows: TGTGCCAGCAGGAGGGTAACTAGCACAGATACGCAGTATTTT.